This passage covers 20 T cell receptor beta chains from one sample sequenced in a study of human T cells and chemical hapten exposure. TCRdb used MiXCR to reprocess the RACE reads, holding one entry per CDR3 protein. The repertoire holds under 200,000 distinct CDR3 sequences, with roughly 15% as singletons. The sample's time point: patch test 1, 2 weeks after DPC sensitization. The treatment was: therapeutic diphenylcyclopropenone sensitization with weekly scalp DPC. Sequences were derived from whole blood, sampled in connection with sensitization to the hapten diphenylcyclopropenone (DPC). All receptors come from a woman in her 30s with alopecia areata. Some clones in this sample may be carry-over from other donors' samples.

This clonotype was seen a single time. The chain employs TRBV12-3 or TRBV12-4 and TRBJ2-3, with 8 bases that match TRBD1. This CDR3 is built from 16 residues. The V gene end was trimmed by 4 bases and the J gene end by 3 bases; junction bases not matched to a gene: 9. CDR3 in DNA: TGTGCCAGCAGTTCGGGGACAGGAGTCCTTACAGATACGCAGTATTTT. Its protein is CASSSGTGVLTDTQYF.

This clonotype was observed a few times. V usage is TRBV18 and J usage is TRBJ1-5; the match to TRBD1 covers 9 bases. Trimming cost V 3 bases and J 3 bases; bases outside gene matches: 6. The CDR3 contains 16 residues. Germline CDR1 reads KGHSH; CDR2 reads LQKENI. The CDR3 DNA sequence: TGTGCCAGCTCACCCGCGGACAGGGGCCTCAATCAGCCCCAGCATTTT. Its protein is CASSPADRGLNQPQHF.

This clonotype was seen a handful of times. The J gene is TRBJ2-3, the V gene TRBV10-3; the D gene could be TRBD1 or TRBD2 (5 bases each). Trimming pared 10 bases from V and 4 bases from J, leaving 15 bases between. The CDR3 extends over 13 amino acids. Germline V gene data show CDR1 as ENHRY and CDR2 as SYGVKD. The CDR3 DNA reads TGTGCCACCCCCGGGACCACATCAGATACGCAGTATTTT. It yields the protein CATPGTTSDTQYF.

This clonotype was recorded a few times. The V gene is TRBV27, the J gene TRBJ2-1; 7 bases map to TRBD2. Germline lookup yields CDR1 MNHEY and CDR2 SMNVEV (reference sequence). Trimming took 4 bases from V and 9 from J; bases not matched to a gene: 9. This CDR3 comprises 14 residues. CDR3: CASSSGLSPGEQFF. CDR3 DNA sequence: TGTGCCAGCAGTTCGGGACTATCCCCCGGTGAGCAGTTCTTC.

The J gene is TRBJ2-4, the V gene TRBV20-1; D gene ambiguous. This CDR3 is built from 13 residues. The germline V gene has CDR1 DFQATT and CDR2 SNEGSKA (reference sequence). The germline V and J ends were trimmed by 3 bases and 9 bases, with 15 bases remaining between them. The CDR3 bases are TGCAGTGCTAGTGAAGCTGACAATGGCATTCAGTACTTC. Amino acids: CSASEADNGIQYF.

The chain uses TRBV5-1 and TRBJ2-3; D is uncertain. V lost 4 bases and J 6 bases, leaving 9 bases between the germline ends. The CDR3 contains 12 residues. Per the germline V gene, CDR1 is SGHRS and CDR2 is YFSETQ. In nucleotides, the CDR3 is TGCGCCAGCAGCGCGGACCTGGATACGCAGTATTTT. Amino acid sequence: CASSADLDTQYF.

This clonotype has just a few counts. The rearrangement joins TRBV15 to TRBJ2-5; D is perhaps TRBD1 or TRBD2 (6 bases each). Germline CDR1 and CDR2: LNHNV and YYDKDF (reference sequence). Trimming stripped 1 base from V and 5 bases from J, with 17 bases between. The CDR3 runs 16 residues. CDR3 residues: CATSRAYRGLWETQYF. In DNA, the CDR3 is TGTGCCACCAGCAGAGCTTACCGGGGGCTATGGGAGACCCAGTACTTC.

This clonotype was recorded at least ten times. The chain carries TRBV28 and TRBJ1-5; TRBD1 aligns across 8 bases. Germline V lookup: CDR1 MDHEN, CDR2 SYDVKM. The CDR3 contains 16 residues. Losses at the gene ends were 4 bases for V and 9 bases for J; bases not matched to a gene: 14. DNA for the CDR3: TGTGCCAGCAGTTCGTCCCGGGACAGGTTCCGGCGGCCCCAGCATTTT. Amino acids: CASSSSRDRFRRPQHF.

The chain has TRBV29-1 and TRBJ2-2; D is undetermined. With 1 base removed from V and 4 bases from J, the gap between germline ends came to 10 bases. The germline gives CDR1 SQVTM, CDR2 ANQGSEA. The CDR3 is 14 amino acids. The CDR3 protein is CSVEGTFGTGELFF. The DNA of the CDR3 is TGCAGCGTTGAAGGGACCTTTGGCACCGGGGAGCTGTTTTTT.

There are many counts of this clonotype. The chain employs TRBV24-1 and TRBJ2-3; either TRBD1 or TRBD2 may supply D (5 bases each). V dropped 0 bases and J dropped 4 bases, with 13 bases sitting between them. The germline gives CDR1 KGHDR, CDR2 SFDVKD. The CDR3 has 16 residues. The CDR3 protein is CATSDLGRDGSDTQYF. The CDR3, as DNA: TGTGCCACCAGTGATTTGGGCAGGGACGGCTCAGATACGCAGTATTTT.

This clonotype was seen a handful of times. The chain carries TRBV28 and TRBJ2-7, with D possibly matching TRBD2 (5 bases). The CDR3 covers 16 residues. CDR1 MDHEN and CDR2 SYDVKM come from the germline V gene. Deletions cut 5 bases from V and 0 bases from J, with 17 bases between. CDR3 sequence reads: CASSQFPDWSSYEQYF. DNA for the CDR3: TGTGCCAGCAGTCAATTCCCGGACTGGAGCTCCTACGAGCAGTACTTC.

This clonotype was counted ten times or more. The chain is built from TRBV18 and TRBJ1-5; perhaps TRBD1 as D (5 bases). Deletions cut 8 bases from V and 5 bases from J, with 10 bases between. This CDR3 is 12 amino acids long. Germline values: CDR1 KGHSH, CDR2 LQKENI. The CDR3 here is CASSPGDQPQHF. CDR3 sequence (DNA): TGTGCCAGCAGTCCGGGGGATCAGCCCCAGCATTTT.

In this sample, this clonotype turned up many times. V and J are TRBV4-3 and TRBJ2-1, with D possibly matching TRBD2 (5 bases). This CDR3 contains 15 residues. The V end was cut by 0 bases, the J end by 8 bases, with 14 bases between. Germline loops: CDR1 LGHNA, CDR2 YSLEER. The CDR3: CASSQEGLTMDEQFF. As DNA, the CDR3 is TGCGCCAGCAGCCAAGAAGGACTTACTATGGATGAGCAGTTCTTC.

This clonotype was observed a handful of times. This CDR3 reads CAISESTVKGTDTQYF. Here the CDR3 DNA reads TGTGCCATCAGTGAGTCAACCGTAAAAGGCACAGATACGCAGTATTTT. The rearrangement links TRBV10-3 to TRBJ2-3; no definite D call. The CDR3 is 16 amino acids. CDR1 and CDR2 (germline): ENHRY, SYGVKD. V was trimmed by 0 bases and J by 1 base, leaving 11 bases between them.

This clonotype has a single count. V is TRBV11-1 and J is TRBJ2-1; a weak D match, TRBD1 (5 bases). V shed 6 bases and J shed 0 bases, with 12 bases lying between them. CDR1 and CDR2 from the germline V gene are SGHAT and FQDESV (reference sequence). There are 15 residues in the CDR3. This chain's CDR3 is CASSKRQGSYNEQFF. For the CDR3, the DNA is TGTGCCAGCAGTAAGAGGCAGGGCTCCTACAATGAGCAGTTCTTC.

This clonotype turned up a few times. The chain recombines TRBV20-1 with TRBJ2-4; the D is unclear. CDR3 length equals 14 residues. With 4 bases removed from V and 7 bases from J, the gap between germline ends came to 17 bases. Germline V CDR1 and CDR2: DFQATT, SNEGSKA (reference sequence). DNA for the CDR3: TGCAGTGCTATGGCAACCGGACGACTGAACATTCAGTACTTC. Encoded protein: CSAMATGRLNIQYF.

The chain uses TRBV2 and TRBJ2-3, with unresolved D. Trimming stripped 6 bases from V and 2 bases from J, with 15 bases between. The CDR3 runs to 15 residues. Per the germline V gene, CDR1 is SNHLY and CDR2 is FYNNEI. The CDR3 DNA is TGTGCCAGCAGGTGGGGTAGCTTCAACACAGATACGCAGTATTTT. This codes for CASRWGSFNTDTQYF.

This clonotype was seen many times. CDR3 bases: TGTGCCAGCAGCCAAGATGCGGGCGGCTACACCTTC. It specifies CASSQDAGGYTF. This sequence joins TRBV3-1 and TRBJ1-2; the D is unclear. V lost 0 bases to trimming and J lost 8 bases, with 7 bases between them. Germline V CDR1 and CDR2: LGHDT, YNNKEL (reference sequence). The CDR3 has 12 residues.

This sequence joins TRBV25-1 and TRBJ2-4; 11 bases map to TRBD1. The V gene's germline CDR1 is MGHDK and CDR2 SYGVNS. Germline trimming cut 0 bases from V and 7 bases from J; bases unmatched to any gene: 2. This CDR3 spans 15 amino acids. The CDR3 DNA sequence: TGTGCCAGCAGTGAATACGGGACAGGGGGGAACATTCAGTACTTC. Amino acid sequence: CASSEYGTGGNIQYF.

The chain couples TRBV10-3 to TRBJ2-5; TRBD2 might be the D (5 bases). The V end was cut by 8 bases, the J end by 2 bases, with 9 bases between. The CDR3 length is 12 residues. The germline V gene encodes CDR1 ENHRY and CDR2 SYGVKD. The CDR3 is CAIGGSQETQYF. Written as DNA, the CDR3 is TGTGCCATCGGCGGGTCTCAAGAGACCCAGTACTTC.